The T cell receptor (beta chain) under discussion was sequenced for a study of shared clonotypes between healthy human individuals. Germline V gives CDR1 MRHNA, CDR2 SNTAGT. V lost 7 bases and J 4 bases, leaving 17 bases between the germline ends. The CDR3 consists of 14 residues. Study-wide points: Larger richness was generally estimated for naive than memory subsets.

In the authors' workflow: Quality scores were absent from the junction-only immunoSEQ sequences, so filtering differed. Clones were sequenced by immunoSEQ multiplex PCR, and TCRdb holds only the in-frame ones, with some missing. D and trimming were read from the DNA, whereas the V and J calls and clone size are those reported in that table. Among millions of clones listed, roughly 94% were seen once. Note on this clone: Its target is not known. This may stem from a read error, because a much larger clone lies one nucleotide away.

Naive CD4+ cells were CD45RA-selected; the remaining cells were memory. The chain is built from TRBV6-4 and TRBJ2-7; D is ambiguous. Sequenced material: naive CD4+ T cells sorted from blood. As to subset: CD45RA+ positively selected. This clonotype originated in a man younger than 35 in good health. In DNA form, the CDR3 reads TGTGCCAGCAATTCCGGGCCAGGTGCTTACGAGCAGTACTTC. Its translation is CASNSGPGAYEQYF.